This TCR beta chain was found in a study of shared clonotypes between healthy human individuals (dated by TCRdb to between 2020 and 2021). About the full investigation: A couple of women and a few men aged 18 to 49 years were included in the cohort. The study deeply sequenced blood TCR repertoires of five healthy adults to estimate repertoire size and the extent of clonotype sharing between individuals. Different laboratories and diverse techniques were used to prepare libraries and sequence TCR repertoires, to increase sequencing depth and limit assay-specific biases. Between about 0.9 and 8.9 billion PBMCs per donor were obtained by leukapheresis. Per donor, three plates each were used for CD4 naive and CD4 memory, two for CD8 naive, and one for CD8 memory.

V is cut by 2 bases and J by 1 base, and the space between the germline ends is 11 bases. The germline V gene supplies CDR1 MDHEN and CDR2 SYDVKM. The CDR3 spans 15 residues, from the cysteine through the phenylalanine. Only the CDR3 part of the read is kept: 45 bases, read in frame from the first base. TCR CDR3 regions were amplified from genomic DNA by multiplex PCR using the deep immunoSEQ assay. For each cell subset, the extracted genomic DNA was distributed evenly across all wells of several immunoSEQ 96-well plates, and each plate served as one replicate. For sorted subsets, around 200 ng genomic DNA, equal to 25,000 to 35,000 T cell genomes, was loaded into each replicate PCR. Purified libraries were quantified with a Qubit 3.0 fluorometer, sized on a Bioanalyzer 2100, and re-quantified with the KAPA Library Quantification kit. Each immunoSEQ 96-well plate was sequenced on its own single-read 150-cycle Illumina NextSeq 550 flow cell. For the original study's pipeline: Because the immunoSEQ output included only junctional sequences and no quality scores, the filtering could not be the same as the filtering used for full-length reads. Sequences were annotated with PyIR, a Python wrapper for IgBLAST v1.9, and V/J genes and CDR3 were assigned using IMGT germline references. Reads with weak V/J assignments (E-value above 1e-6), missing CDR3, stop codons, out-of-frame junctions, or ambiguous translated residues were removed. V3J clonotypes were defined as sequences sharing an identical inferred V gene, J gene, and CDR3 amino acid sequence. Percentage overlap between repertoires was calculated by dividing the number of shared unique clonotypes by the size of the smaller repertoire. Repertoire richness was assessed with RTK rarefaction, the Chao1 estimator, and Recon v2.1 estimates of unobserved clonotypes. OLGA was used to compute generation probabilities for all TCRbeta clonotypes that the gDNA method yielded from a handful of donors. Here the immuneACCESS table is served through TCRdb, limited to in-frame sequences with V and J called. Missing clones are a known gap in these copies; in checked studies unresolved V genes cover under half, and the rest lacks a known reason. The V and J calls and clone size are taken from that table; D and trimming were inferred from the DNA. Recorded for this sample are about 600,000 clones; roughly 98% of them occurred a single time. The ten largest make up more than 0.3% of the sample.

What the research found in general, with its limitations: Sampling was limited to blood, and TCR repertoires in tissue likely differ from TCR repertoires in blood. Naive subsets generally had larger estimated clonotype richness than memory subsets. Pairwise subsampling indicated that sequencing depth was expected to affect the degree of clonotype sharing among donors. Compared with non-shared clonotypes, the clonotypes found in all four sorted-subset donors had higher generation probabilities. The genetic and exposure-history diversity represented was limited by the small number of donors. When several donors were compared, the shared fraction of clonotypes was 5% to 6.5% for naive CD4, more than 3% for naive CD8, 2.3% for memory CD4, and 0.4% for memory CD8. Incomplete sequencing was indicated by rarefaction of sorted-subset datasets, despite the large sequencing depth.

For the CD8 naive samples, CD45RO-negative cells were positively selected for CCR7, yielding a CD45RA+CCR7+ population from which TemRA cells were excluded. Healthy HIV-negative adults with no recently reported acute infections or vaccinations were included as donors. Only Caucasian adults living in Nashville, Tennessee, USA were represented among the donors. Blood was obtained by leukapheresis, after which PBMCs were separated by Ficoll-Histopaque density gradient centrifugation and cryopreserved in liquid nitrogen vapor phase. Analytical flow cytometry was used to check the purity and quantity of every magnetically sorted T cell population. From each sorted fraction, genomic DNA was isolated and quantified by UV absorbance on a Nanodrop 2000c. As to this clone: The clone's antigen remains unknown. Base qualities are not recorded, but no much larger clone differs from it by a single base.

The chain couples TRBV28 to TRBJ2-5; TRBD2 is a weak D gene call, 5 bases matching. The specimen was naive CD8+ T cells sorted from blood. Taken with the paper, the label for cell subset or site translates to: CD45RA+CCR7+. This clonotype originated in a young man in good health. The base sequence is TGTGCCAGCAGTTTAGTATCGGGGATCCAAGAGACCCAGTACTTC. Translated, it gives CASSLVSGIQETQYF. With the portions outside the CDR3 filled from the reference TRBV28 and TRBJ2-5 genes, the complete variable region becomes DVKVTQSSRYLVKRTGEKVFLECVQDMDHENMFWYRQDPGLGLRLIYFSYDVKMKEKGDIPEGYSVSREKKERFSLILESASTNQTSMYLCASSLVSGIQETQYFGPGTRLLVL.